This TCR beta chain was profiled in a study of shared clonotypes between healthy human individuals (dated by TCRdb to 2018 to 2021). About the study as a whole: A few men and two women, aged 18 to 49 years, made up the cohort. For each donor, CD4 naive and CD4 memory were each given three plates, CD8 naive was given two plates, and CD8 memory was given one plate. To estimate repertoire size and how much clonotype sharing occurs between individuals, the study deeply sequenced the blood TCR repertoires of several healthy adults. To increase sequencing depth and limit assay-specific biases, different laboratories used diverse techniques to prepare libraries and sequence TCR repertoires. Between about 0.9 and 8.9 billion PBMCs per donor were obtained by leukapheresis. The full study reports these points: Naive subsets generally had larger estimated clonotype richness than memory subsets. Because the study included only a small number of donors, the genetic and exposure-history diversity represented was limited. Only blood was sampled, and tissue TCR repertoires likely differ from those in blood. Sharing across a few donors was observed for around 5% of naive CD4, less than 4% of naive CD8, 2% to 2.5% of memory CD4, and approximately 0.41% of memory CD8 clonotypes. Higher generation probabilities were observed for clonotypes shared by all four sorted-subset donors than for non-shared clonotypes. Based on pairwise subsampling, the degree of clonotype sharing among donors was expected to be affected by sequencing depth. Rarefaction of sorted-subset datasets indicated incomplete sequencing despite the large sequencing depth.

The donors were healthy, HIV-negative adults who had no recently reported acute infections or vaccinations. Every donor was a Caucasian adult residing in Nashville, Tennessee, USA. CD4+ T cells were enriched by magnetic negative selection, after which naive cells were positively selected on CD45RA and the negative fraction was taken as the memory subset. Blood was collected by leukapheresis, and PBMCs were isolated by Ficoll-Histopaque density gradient centrifugation and then cryopreserved in liquid nitrogen vapor phase. Analytical flow cytometry was used to check the purity and quantity of every magnetically sorted T cell population. Genomic DNA was isolated from every sorted fraction and measured by UV absorbance on a Nanodrop 2000c. Worth noting for this clone: The target of this receptor is not known. No clone much larger than this one lies a single base away; base qualities are absent.

Using the deep immunoSEQ assay, multiplex PCR amplified TCR CDR3 regions from genomic DNA. Extracted genomic DNA from each cell subset was distributed evenly across all wells of several immunoSEQ 96-well plates, and each plate was treated as a replicate. For sorted subsets, each replicate PCR was loaded with roughly 0.2 ug genomic DNA, equivalent to approximately 33,000 T cell genomes. Purified libraries were measured with a Qubit 3.0 fluorometer, size-checked on a Bioanalyzer 2100, and measured again with the KAPA Library Quantification kit. A separate single-read 150-cycle Illumina NextSeq 550 flow cell was used to sequence each immunoSEQ 96-well plate. Per the source publication's procedure: The immunoSEQ output contained only junctional sequences without quality scores, so filtering could not match that applied to full-length reads. To assign V/J genes and CDR3, sequences were annotated using PyIR, a Python wrapper for IgBLAST v1.9, with IMGT germline references. Any read was removed if the V/J assignment was weak (E-value above 1e-6), the CDR3 was missing, or the read contained stop codons, out-of-frame junctions, or ambiguous translated residues. V3J clonotypes were defined as sequences sharing the same inferred V gene, J gene, and CDR3 amino acid sequence. Percentage overlap between repertoires was computed as shared unique clonotypes divided by the size of the smaller repertoire. Three approaches were used to assess repertoire richness: RTK rarefaction, the Chao1 estimator, and Recon v2.1 estimates of unobserved clonotypes. For all TCRbeta clonotypes obtained by the gDNA method from a handful of donors, generation probabilities were computed with OLGA. Held by TCRdb, this immuneACCESS table contains in-frame sequences only and omits some clones. Under half of the omission traces to an unresolved V gene where checked; the cause of the rest is unknown. That table furnishes V, J and clone size, whereas the DNA furnished D and trimming. The sample records roughly 1.4 million clones, around 98.5% of which are singletons. The top ten hold around 0.38% of the sample.

Inclusive of the bounding cysteine and phenylalanine, the CDR3 is 16 residues long. Here the CDR3 DNA is all that survives: 48 bases in frame from base 1. CDR1 and CDR2 (SGHAT, FQNNGV) derive from the germline V gene. Trimming at the junction amounts to 0 bases on V and 4 bases on J, and the germline ends lie 16 bases apart. This clonotype originated in a man younger than 45 in good health. This chain is built from TRBV11-2 and TRBJ2-7, and the D gene may be TRBD2, 5 bases matching. The sequencing sample was made of naive CD4+ T cells sorted from blood. Interpreted using the paper, the cell subset or site label stands for: CD45RA+ positively selected. The DNA reads as follows: TGTGCCAGCAGCTTAGATGCAGCGGAGCGTACTTACGAGCAGTACTTC. Its translation is CASSLDAAERTYEQYF.